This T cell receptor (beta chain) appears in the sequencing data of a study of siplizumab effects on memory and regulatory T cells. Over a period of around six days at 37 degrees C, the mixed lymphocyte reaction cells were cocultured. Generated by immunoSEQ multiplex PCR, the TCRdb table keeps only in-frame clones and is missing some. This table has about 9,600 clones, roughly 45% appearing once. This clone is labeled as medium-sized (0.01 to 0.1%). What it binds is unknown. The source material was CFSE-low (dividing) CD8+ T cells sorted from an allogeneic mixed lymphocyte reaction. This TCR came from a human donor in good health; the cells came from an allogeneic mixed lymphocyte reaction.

The CDR3 sequence is CASSFFRDYGVVATQYF. The CDR3 coding sequence is TGTGCCAGCAGCTTCTTCCGGGACTATGGGGTTGTCGCTACGCAGTATTTT. V and J are TRBV11-1 and TRBJ2-3; 7 bases are shared with TRBD2. After removal of 3 bases from V and 8 bases from J, the junction contained 17 bases not matched to a gene. The CDR3 is 17 residues long. Germline V gene sequence: CDR1 SGHAT, CDR2 FQDESV (reference sequence).